This record concerns one T cell receptor (beta chain) sequence. Its antigen target is currently unknown. One base away there is no much larger clone; base qualities are not given. The time point label here, explained by the study, means: cells obtained before transplantation from donor or recipient. CD3+CD4+ and CD3+CD8+ populations were FACS-sorted from unstimulated pre-transplant donor and recipient cells taken from spleen or lymph nodes. Library method: the immunoSEQ multiplex PCR assay. For most patients, genomic DNA was isolated with the Qiagen DNeasy Blood and Tissue Kit and shipped frozen to Adaptive Biotechnologies for TCR sequencing. High-throughput TCR-beta CDR3 sequencing of genomic DNA from most patients was performed by Adaptive Biotechnologies. In the authors' own workflow: Adaptive's ImmunoSEQ software supplied the TCR sequencing data for approximately 18 patients, while MiXCR and VDJtools were used to process a few other patients. To correct CD4 versus CD8 sorting errors, sequences present in both subsets at a frequency ratio below 5:1 were removed. CDR3 nucleotide sequences shared between donor and recipient were removed because the origin of such sequences could not be assigned. To be classed as alloreactive, a clone needed at least 2-fold expansion over unstimulated cells and a minimum CFSE-low frequency of 0.002% (template counts) or 0.001% (read counts). Mappable clones were those detected in sequenced pre-transplant spleen, lymph node, or MLR CFSE-low populations of the donor or recipient. The cumulative frequency of alloreactive clones was calculated as a percentage of all sequences, weighted by copy number. The table was pulled from immuneACCESS by TCRdb, which kept in-frame rearrangements only. Such tables lose some clones; where checked, under half of the loss comes from unresolved V genes, and the rest has no known cause. That table supplies the V and J calls and clone size; D and trimming were determined from the DNA. In all, the sample holds about 100,000 clones, and about 90% of those were seen once. The ten biggest clones cover over 0.95% of the sample.

This entry belongs to a study of graft-versus-host responses after intestinal transplantation (dated by TCRdb to about 2021). Some background on the complete study: Multivisceral, liver-intestinal, or isolated intestinal transplants were received by the recipients. All recipients received anti-thymocyte globulin induction followed by maintenance tacrolimus and steroids for three to four years. After intestinal transplantation, graft-versus-host and host-versus-graft alloreactive T cell clones were followed in the graft, circulation and bone marrow using bulk TCR-beta CDR3 sequencing. To identify alloreactive clones, pre-transplant mixed lymphocyte reaction products were sequenced and compared with unstimulated pre-transplant donor and recipient T cells. The cohort enrolled about two dozen intestinal transplant recipients, one of whom was a retransplant, and 3 patients without pretransplant specimens were excluded. A peak of at least 4% donor T cells among recipient peripheral blood mononuclear cells was the definition used for donor T cell macrochimerism. Rather than being sequenced by the commercial service, samples from a few later patients were sequenced in-house on an Illumina MiSeq and processed with MiXCR. Summary of the overall study and its limitations: Early after transplant, peak levels of circulating GvH clones were associated with declines in HvG clones. In patients with donor T cell macrochimerism, the allografts had high GvH to HvG T cell clonal ratios. GvH clones were detected in recipient bone marrow, and some of these GvH clones were observed earlier in ileal mucosa or blood, consistent with an intestinal mucosal origin. The relatively low number and heterogeneity of intestinal transplant patients limited the conclusions.

Reading the germline V gene gives CDR1 SGHRS and CDR2 YFSETQ. V was cut back by 0 bases and J by 2 bases, leaving a gap of 9 bases between them. The CDR3 covers 15 residues, taking in both the cysteine and the phenylalanine. Just CDR3 DNA is preserved here, 45 bases in frame from base 1. The sequencing used unstimulated CD4+ T cells sorted from spleen or lymph node cells, collected before transplant. The receptor's source is a human donor who was the organ donor for an intestinal transplant. This receptor chain uses TRBV5-1 and TRBJ1-5, with a tentative D gene TRBD1 over 6 matching bases. The sequenced DNA is TGCGCCAGCAGCTTGGGGGCAGGGGGCAATCAGCCCCAGCATTTT. It codes for CASSLGAGGNQPQHF.